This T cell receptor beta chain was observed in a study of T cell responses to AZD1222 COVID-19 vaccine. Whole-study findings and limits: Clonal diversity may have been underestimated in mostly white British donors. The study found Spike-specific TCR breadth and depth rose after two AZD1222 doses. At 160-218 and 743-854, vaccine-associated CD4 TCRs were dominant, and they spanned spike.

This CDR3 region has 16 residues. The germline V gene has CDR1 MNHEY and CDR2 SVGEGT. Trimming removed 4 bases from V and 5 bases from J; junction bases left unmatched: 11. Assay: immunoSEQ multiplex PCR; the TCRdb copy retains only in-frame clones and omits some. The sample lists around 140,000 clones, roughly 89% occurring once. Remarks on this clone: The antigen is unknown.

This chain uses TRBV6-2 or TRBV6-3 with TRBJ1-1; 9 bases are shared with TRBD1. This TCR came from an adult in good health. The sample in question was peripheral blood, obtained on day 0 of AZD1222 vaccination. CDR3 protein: CASSLGFTGGRTEAFF. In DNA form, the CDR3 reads TGTGCCAGCAGTTTAGGGTTTACAGGGGGCAGGACTGAAGCTTTCTTT.